These 2 T cell receptor beta chains came from one sample sequenced in a study of CD8+ T cells in alopecia areata. The treatment: oral pan-JAK inhibitor, 5-10 mg twice daily. As the sequencing template, cDNA was produced by extracting RNA and reverse transcribing it. Data came from immunoSEQ multiplex PCR; TCRdb stores just in-frame clones and leaves some out. The sample records 80,000 to 100,000 clones, 44% being singletons. The starting material was CD8+ T cells sorted from blood, obtained at week 24, from a patient treated with tofacitinib. The receptors derive from a human donor with alopecia areata.

The CDR3 is CASRETAGALYNEQFF. The CDR3 DNA reads as TGTGCCAGCAGGGAAACGGCGGGAGCACTATACAATGAGCAGTTCTTC. The chain employs TRBV11-1 and TRBJ2-1, with 7 bases that match TRBD2. Trimming at V came to 6 bases and at J to 4 bases, leaving 12 bases not matched to a gene. Germline CDR1 SGHAT, CDR2 FQDESV (reference sequence). This CDR3 spans 16 amino acids.

The sample holds a few counts of this clone. The chain employs TRBV4-1 and TRBJ2-7; 10 bases align to TRBD2. This CDR3 contains 15 residues. Germline V CDR1 and CDR2: MGHRA, YSYEKL. The J segment lost 5 bases and the V segment lost 1 base, leaving 5 bases of the junction unmatched. In DNA form, the CDR3 reads TGCGCCAGCAGCCAAGTGTCTAGCGGGAGCCACGAGCAGTACTTC. It is translated as CASSQVSSGSHEQYF.